This TCR beta chain was sequenced in a study of cytomegalovirus exposure and HLA in healthy donors. In regard to this clone: Its antigen remains unidentified.

The study's findings and limits: TCR beta chain V- and J-gene trimming was linked, in a later analysis, to a missense variant in DCLRE1C. Per a prior analysis, the majority of TCR beta V segments were productive roughly 87% or roughly 30% of the time. In a later analysis, at a false discovery rate of 0.05, over 15,000 TCR beta sequences matched HLA alleles.

Primers included in the PCR were 60 Vbeta and 13 Jbeta primers. Sequencing was performed with immunoSEQ multiplex PCR; in TCRdb, only in-frame clones are kept and a portion is missing. The table records about 250,000 clones, about four fifths of them present only once. Germline V gene data show CDR1 as SGHTA and CDR2 as FQGTGA. The CDR3 has 15 residues. Trimming took 2 bases from V and 7 from J; bases not matched to a gene: 8. J is TRBJ2-5 and V is TRBV7-3, with 9 bases aligning to TRBD2. The TCR sequence derives from a girl aged 2 to 9 in good health and CMV-seronegative. The sample was PBMCs. CDR3 in DNA: TGTGCCAGCAGCTTACGCGGGGGGGCCTCCGCGACCCAGTACTTC. Translation gives CASSLRGGASATQYF.